These T cell receptor beta chains were read from a single sample in a study of blood T cell repertoires in COVID-19. The assay was immunoSEQ multiplex PCR, and TCRdb's table has in-frame clones only and misses some. This table has some 350,000 clones, roughly 89% appearing once. The sequenced sample was peripheral blood. Source of these receptors: a man in his late teens or twenties with active or convalescent COVID-19. CDR3s include the opening cysteine and the closing phenylalanine or tryptophan. The order of the fields is clone size, J gene, D gene, V gene, CDR3 protein, CDR3 DNA. A D gene is named only where the DNA matches it firmly. The listing skips clone size in some rows; elsewhere it reads once, few, many or a size class.

clone size: .; J gene: TRBJ2-7; D gene: TRBD1; V gene: TRBV5-6; CDR3 protein: CASRKLKRDSVYEQYF; CDR3 DNA: TGTGCCAGCAGAAAACTTAAAAGGGACAGCGTCTACGAGCAGTACTTC
clone size: .; J gene: TRBJ2-1; D gene: TRBD2; V gene: TRBV19; CDR3 protein: CASSSLGTSQNEQFF; CDR3 DNA: TGTGCCAGTAGTAGCCTCGGGACTAGCCAAAATGAGCAGTTCTTC
clone size: .; J gene: TRBJ2-1; D gene: TRBD2; V gene: TRBV2; CDR3 protein: CASSPTGGRYNEQFF; CDR3 DNA: TGTGCCAGCAGCCCGACGGGCGGGAGATACAATGAGCAGTTCTTC
clone size: .; J gene: TRBJ1-2; D gene: TRBD1; V gene: TRBV15; CDR3 protein: CATSRDLDRGASYTF; CDR3 DNA: TGTGCCACCAGCAGAGACCTCGACAGGGGGGCTAGCTACACCTTC
clone size: .; J gene: TRBJ2-7; D gene: TRBD1; V gene: TRBV6-5; CDR3 protein: CASSYGGQGVYEQYF; CDR3 DNA: TGTGCCAGCAGTTACGGTGGGCAGGGGGTCTACGAGCAGTACTTC
clone size: .; J gene: TRBJ1-6; D gene: .; V gene: TRBV28; CDR3 protein: CASSLYDQGSSYNSPLHF; CDR3 DNA: TGTGCCAGCAGTTTATACGATCAAGGGAGCTCCTATAATTCACCCCTCCACTTT
clone size: once; J gene: TRBJ1-2; D gene: .; V gene: TRBV19; CDR3 protein: CASSIMGGDGYTF; CDR3 DNA: TGTGCCAGTAGTATCATGGGAGGGGATGGCTACACCTTC
clone size: .; J gene: TRBJ1-6; D gene: .; V gene: TRBV5-1; CDR3 protein: CASSLPGVGSPLHF; CDR3 DNA: TGCGCCAGCAGCTTGCCGGGTGTGGGTTCACCCCTCCACTTT
clone size: .; J gene: TRBJ1-1; D gene: .; V gene: TRBV18; CDR3 protein: CASSPRGRESSATEAFF; CDR3 DNA: TGTGCCAGCTCACCACGCGGCAGGGAAAGTTCGGCCACTGAAGCTTTCTTT
clone size: .; J gene: TRBJ1-2; D gene: .; V gene: TRBV29-1; CDR3 protein: CSVETGTNYGYTF; CDR3 DNA: TGCAGCGTTGAGACGGGGACTAACTATGGCTACACCTTC
clone size: .; J gene: TRBJ2-7; D gene: .; V gene: TRBV9; CDR3 protein: CASSVGPLSYEQYF; CDR3 DNA: TGTGCCAGCAGCGTAGGGCCGCTCTCCTACGAGCAGTACTTC
clone size: .; J gene: TRBJ1-3; D gene: .; V gene: TRBV7-2; CDR3 protein: CASSLLGANSGNTIYF; CDR3 DNA: TGTGCCAGCAGCTTACTAGGGGCCAACTCTGGAAACACCATATATTTT
clone size: .; J gene: TRBJ1-1; D gene: TRBD1; V gene: TRBV14; CDR3 protein: CASSQDAEGTGSVWTEAFF; CDR3 DNA: TGTGCCAGCAGCCAAGACGCAGAGGGGACAGGAAGTGTGTGGACTGAAGCTTTCTTT
clone size: .; J gene: TRBJ2-6; D gene: .; V gene: TRBV3-1/TRBV3-2; CDR3 protein: CASRESGANVLTF; CDR3 DNA: TGTGCCAGCAGGGAGTCTGGGGCCAACGTCCTGACTTTC
clone size: .; J gene: TRBJ1-1; D gene: .; V gene: TRBV28; CDR3 protein: CASSPRRTGAFF; CDR3 DNA: TGTGCCAGCAGTCCCCGACGGACGGGGGCTTTCTTT
clone size: .; J gene: TRBJ2-5; D gene: .; V gene: TRBV15; CDR3 protein: CATSRADQETQYF; CDR3 DNA: TGTGCCACCAGCAGAGCCGACCAAGAGACCCAGTACTTC
clone size: .; J gene: TRBJ1-6; D gene: TRBD1; V gene: TRBV6-6; CDR3 protein: CASSPGTGRYSPLHF; CDR3 DNA: TGTGCCAGCAGCCCGGGGACAGGGAGGTATTCACCCCTCCACTTT
clone size: once; J gene: TRBJ2-1; D gene: .; V gene: TRBV5-1; CDR3 protein: CASSLALAPYNEQFF; CDR3 DNA: TGCGCCAGCAGCTTGGCTCTAGCACCCTACAATGAGCAGTTCTTC
clone size: .; J gene: TRBJ2-7; D gene: TRBD1; V gene: TRBV4-3; CDR3 protein: CASSQAPGQYTYEQYF; CDR3 DNA: TGCGCCAGCAGCCAAGCACCGGGACAGTACACCTACGAGCAGTACTTC
clone size: .; J gene: TRBJ2-1; D gene: TRBD2; V gene: TRBV5-1; CDR3 protein: CASSLAGPPYNEQFF; CDR3 DNA: TGCGCCAGCAGTTTAGCGGGGCCTCCCTACAATGAGCAGTTCTTC
clone size: .; J gene: TRBJ2-7; D gene: .; V gene: TRBV29-1; CDR3 protein: CSVVGVSYEQYF; CDR3 DNA: TGCAGCGTTGTCGGGGTCTCCTACGAGCAGTACTTC
clone size: .; J gene: TRBJ2-5; D gene: .; V gene: TRBV28; CDR3 protein: CASSLGGGVETQYF; CDR3 DNA: TGTGCCAGCAGTTTGGGTGGGGGCGTAGAGACCCAGTACTTC
clone size: .; J gene: TRBJ2-2; D gene: .; V gene: TRBV7-8; CDR3 protein: CAASSGTYTGELFF; CDR3 DNA: TGTGCCGCCAGTTCAGGCACCTACACCGGGGAGCTGTTTTTT